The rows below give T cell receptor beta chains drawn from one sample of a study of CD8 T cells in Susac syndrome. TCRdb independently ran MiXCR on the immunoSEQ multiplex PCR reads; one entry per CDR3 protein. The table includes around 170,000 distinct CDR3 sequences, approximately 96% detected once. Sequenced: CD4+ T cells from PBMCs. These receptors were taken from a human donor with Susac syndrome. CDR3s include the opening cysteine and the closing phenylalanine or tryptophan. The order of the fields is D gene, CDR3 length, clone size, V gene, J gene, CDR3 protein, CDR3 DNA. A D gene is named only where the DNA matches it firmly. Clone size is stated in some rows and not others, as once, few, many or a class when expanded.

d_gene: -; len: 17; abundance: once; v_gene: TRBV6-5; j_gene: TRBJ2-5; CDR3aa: CASSYNGGAPLGETQYF; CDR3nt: TGTGCCAGCAGTTACAACGGAGGGGCGCCCCTCGGGGAGACCCAGTACTTC
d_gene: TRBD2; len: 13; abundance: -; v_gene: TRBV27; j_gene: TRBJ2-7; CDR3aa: CASSFQRGYEQYF; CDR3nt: TGTGCCAGCAGTTTTCAGCGGGGGTACGAGCAGTACTTC
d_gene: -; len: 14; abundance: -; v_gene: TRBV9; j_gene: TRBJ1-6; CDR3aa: CASSARGGDSPLHF; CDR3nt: TGTGCCAGCAGCGCCCGAGGTGGGGATTCACCCCTCCACTTT
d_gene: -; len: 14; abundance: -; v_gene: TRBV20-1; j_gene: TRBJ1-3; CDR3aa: CSARYRDSGNTIYF; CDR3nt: TGCAGTGCTAGGTACAGGGACTCTGGAAACACCATATATTTT
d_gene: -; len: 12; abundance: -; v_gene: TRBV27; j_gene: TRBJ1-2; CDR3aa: CASSGDSYGYTF; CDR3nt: TGTGCCAGCAGTGGTGACAGCTATGGCTACACCTTC
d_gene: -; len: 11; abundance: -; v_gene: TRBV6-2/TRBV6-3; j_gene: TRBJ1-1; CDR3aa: CASALNTEAFF; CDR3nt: TGTGCCAGTGCATTGAACACTGAAGCTTTCTTT
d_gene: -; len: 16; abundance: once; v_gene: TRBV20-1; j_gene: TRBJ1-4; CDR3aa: CSARSGREGLNEKLFF; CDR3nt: TGCAGTGCTAGATCCGGACGGGAGGGTCTTAATGAAAAACTGTTTTTT
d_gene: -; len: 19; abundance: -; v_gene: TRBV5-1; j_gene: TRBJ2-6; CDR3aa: CASSLDLPGAAPGANVLTF; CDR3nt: TGCGCCAGCAGCTTGGATTTGCCAGGCGCGGCGCCGGGGGCCAACGTCCTGACTTTC
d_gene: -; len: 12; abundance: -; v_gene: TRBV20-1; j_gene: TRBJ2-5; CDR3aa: CSARGAQETQYF; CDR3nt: TGCAGTGCTAGAGGCGCCCAAGAGACCCAGTACTTC
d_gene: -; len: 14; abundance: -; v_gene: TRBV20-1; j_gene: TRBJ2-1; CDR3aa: CSALSGRTYNEQFF; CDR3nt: TGCAGTGCTTTAAGCGGTCGAACCTACAATGAGCAGTTCTTC
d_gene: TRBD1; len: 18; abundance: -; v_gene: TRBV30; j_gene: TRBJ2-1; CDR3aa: CAWSQWGYEGASYNEQFF; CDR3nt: TGTGCCTGGAGCCAATGGGGATACGAGGGGGCTTCCTACAATGAGCAGTTCTTC
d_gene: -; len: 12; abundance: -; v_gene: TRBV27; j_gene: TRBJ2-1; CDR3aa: CASRFSDNEQFF; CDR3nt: TGTGCCAGCAGATTTTCTGATAATGAGCAGTTCTTC
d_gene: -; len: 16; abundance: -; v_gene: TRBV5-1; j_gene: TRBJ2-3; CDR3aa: CASSLGGVSSTDTQYF; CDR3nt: TGCGCCAGCAGCTTGGGCGGCGTATCTAGCACAGATACGCAGTATTTT
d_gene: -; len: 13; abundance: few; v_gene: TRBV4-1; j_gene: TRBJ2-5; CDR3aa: CASSQWRGETQYF; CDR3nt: TGCGCCAGCAGCCAATGGAGAGGGGAGACCCAGTACTTC
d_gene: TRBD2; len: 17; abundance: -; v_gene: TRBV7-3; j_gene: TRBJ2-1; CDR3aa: CASSPPGLAGGIHEQFF; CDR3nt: TGTGCCAGCAGCCCCCCGGGACTAGCGGGGGGAATCCATGAGCAGTTCTTC
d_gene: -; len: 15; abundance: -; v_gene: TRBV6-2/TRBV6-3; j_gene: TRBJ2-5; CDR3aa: CASSPFSGYQETQYF; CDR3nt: TGTGCCAGCAGTCCCTTTTCAGGGTACCAAGAGACCCAGTACTTC
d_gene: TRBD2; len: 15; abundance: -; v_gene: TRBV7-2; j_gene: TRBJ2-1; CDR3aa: CASSNRTSTYNEQFF; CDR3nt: TGTGCCAGCAGCAACCGGACTAGCACCTACAATGAGCAGTTCTTC
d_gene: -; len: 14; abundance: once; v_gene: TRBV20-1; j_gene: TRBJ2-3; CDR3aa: CSARGDETIATQYF; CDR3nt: TGCAGTGCTAGGGGGGACGAGACTATTGCTACGCAGTATTTT
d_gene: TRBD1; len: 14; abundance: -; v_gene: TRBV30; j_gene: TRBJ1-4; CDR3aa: CAWSEGQLNEKLFF; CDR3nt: TGTGCCTGGAGTGAGGGACAGCTTAATGAAAAACTGTTTTTT
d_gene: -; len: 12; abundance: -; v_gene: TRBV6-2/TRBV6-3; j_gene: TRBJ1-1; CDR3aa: CASRDVGTEAFF; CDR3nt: TGTGCCAGCAGGGACGTGGGGACTGAAGCTTTCTTT
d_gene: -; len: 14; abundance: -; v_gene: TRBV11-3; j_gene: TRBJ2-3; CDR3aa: CASSLSPQRDTQYF; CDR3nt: TGTGCCAGCAGCTTATCCCCCCAACGGGATACGCAGTATTTT
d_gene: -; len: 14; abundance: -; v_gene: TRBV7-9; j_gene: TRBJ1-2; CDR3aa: CASSLDGRDSGYTF; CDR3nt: TGTGCCAGCAGCTTAGACGGCAGGGATAGCGGCTACACCTTC
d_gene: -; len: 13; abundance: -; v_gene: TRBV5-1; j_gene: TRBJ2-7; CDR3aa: CASSLGVRGEQYF; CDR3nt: TGCGCCAGCAGCTTGGGGGTCAGGGGCGAGCAGTACTTC
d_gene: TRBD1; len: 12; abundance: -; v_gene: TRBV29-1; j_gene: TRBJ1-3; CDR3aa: CSARGTGDTIYF; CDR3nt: TGCAGCGCCAGGGGGACCGGTGACACCATATATTTT
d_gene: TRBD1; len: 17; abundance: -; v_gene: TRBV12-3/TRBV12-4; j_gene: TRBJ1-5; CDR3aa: CASSFSGGQGENQPQHF; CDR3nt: TGTGCCAGCAGTTTTTCGGGGGGACAGGGAGAGAATCAGCCCCAGCATTTT
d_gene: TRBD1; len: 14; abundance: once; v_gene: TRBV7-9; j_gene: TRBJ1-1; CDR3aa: CASSSLGTAVEAFF; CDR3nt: TGTGCCAGCAGCTCCCTTGGGACAGCAGTCGAAGCTTTCTTT
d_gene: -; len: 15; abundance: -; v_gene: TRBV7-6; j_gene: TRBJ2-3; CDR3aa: CASSLEGVGTDTQYF; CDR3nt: TGTGCCAGCAGCTTAGAGGGAGTAGGGACAGATACGCAGTATTTT
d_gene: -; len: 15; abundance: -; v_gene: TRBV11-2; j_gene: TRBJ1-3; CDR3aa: CASSQVMGSGNTIYF; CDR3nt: TGTGCCAGCAGCCAAGTTATGGGTTCTGGAAACACCATATATTTT
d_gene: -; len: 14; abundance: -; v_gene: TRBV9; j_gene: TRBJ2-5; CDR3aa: CASSPAVGGETQYF; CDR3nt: TGTGCCAGCAGCCCCGCAGTCGGGGGAGAGACCCAGTACTTC
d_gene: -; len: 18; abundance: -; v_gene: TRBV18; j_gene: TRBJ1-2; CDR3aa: CASSPLAAGHKDYYGYTF; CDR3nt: TGTGCCAGCTCACCACTCGCCGCAGGGCATAAGGATTACTATGGCTACACCTTC
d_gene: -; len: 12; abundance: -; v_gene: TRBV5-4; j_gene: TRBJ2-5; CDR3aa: CASSLIRETQYF; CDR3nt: TGTGCCAGCAGTCTGATTCGGGAGACCCAGTACTTC
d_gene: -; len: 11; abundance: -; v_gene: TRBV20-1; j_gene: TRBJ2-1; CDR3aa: CSVRGYNEQFF; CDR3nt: TGCAGTGTTCGGGGATACAATGAGCAGTTCTTC
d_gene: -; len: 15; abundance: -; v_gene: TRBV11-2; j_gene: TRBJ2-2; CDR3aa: CASSLFAGRTGELFF; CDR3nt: TGTGCCAGCAGCCTCTTCGCCGGACGCACCGGGGAGCTGTTTTTT
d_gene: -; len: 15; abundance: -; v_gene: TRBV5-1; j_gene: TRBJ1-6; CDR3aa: CASSSWGGGNSPLHF; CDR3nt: TGCGCCAGCAGCTCGTGGGGGGGAGGGAATTCACCCCTCCACTTT
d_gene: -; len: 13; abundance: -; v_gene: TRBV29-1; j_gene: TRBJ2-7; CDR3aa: CSVETGVGYEQYF; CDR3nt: TGCAGCGTTGAGACAGGAGTAGGCTACGAGCAGTACTTC
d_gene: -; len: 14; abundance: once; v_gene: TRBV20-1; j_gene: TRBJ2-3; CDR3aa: CSAALARGGDTQYF; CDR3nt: TGCAGTGCTGCCTTAGCCCGAGGGGGAGATACGCAGTATTTT
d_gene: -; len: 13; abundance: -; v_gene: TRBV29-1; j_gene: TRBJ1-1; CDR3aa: CSVEIGGNTEAFF; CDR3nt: TGCAGCGTTGAGATCGGGGGAAACACTGAAGCTTTCTTT
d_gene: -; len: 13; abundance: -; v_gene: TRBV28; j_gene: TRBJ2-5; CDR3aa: CASSLPNGETQYF; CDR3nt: TGTGCCAGCAGTTTACCAAATGGGGAGACCCAGTACTTC
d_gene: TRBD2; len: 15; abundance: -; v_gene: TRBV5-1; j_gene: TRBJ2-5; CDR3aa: CASSLRLAGGETQYF; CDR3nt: TGCGCCAGCAGCTTGCGACTAGCGGGGGGTGAGACCCAGTACTTC
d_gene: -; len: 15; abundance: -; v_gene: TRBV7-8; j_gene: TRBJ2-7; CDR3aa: CASSFHSRYSYEQYF; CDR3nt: TGTGCCAGCAGCTTCCACAGCCGATACTCCTACGAGCAGTACTTC
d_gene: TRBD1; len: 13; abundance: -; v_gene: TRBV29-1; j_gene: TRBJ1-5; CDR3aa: CSVGDRANQPQHF; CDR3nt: TGCAGCGTGGGCGACAGGGCCAATCAGCCCCAGCATTTT
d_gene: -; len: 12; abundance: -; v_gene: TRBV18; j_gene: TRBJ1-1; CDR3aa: CASNRDRDEAFF; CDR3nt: TGTGCCAGTAACCGGGACCGCGATGAAGCTTTCTTT
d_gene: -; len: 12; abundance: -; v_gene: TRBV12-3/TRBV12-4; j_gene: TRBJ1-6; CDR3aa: CASSFENSPLHF; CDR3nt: TGTGCCAGCAGTTTCGAAAATTCACCCCTCCACTTT
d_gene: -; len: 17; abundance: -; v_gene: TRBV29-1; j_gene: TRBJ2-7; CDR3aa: CSVGSTGKTRSSYEQYF; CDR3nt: TGCAGCGTAGGTTCGACAGGGAAGACTAGGAGCTCCTACGAGCAGTACTTC
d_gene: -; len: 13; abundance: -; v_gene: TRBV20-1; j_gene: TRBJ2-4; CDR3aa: CSANQGAKNIQYF; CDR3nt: TGCAGTGCCAACCAGGGGGCCAAAAACATTCAGTACTTC
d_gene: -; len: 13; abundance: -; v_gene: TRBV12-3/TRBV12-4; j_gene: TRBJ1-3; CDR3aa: CASSLRRVNTIYF; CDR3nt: TGTGCCAGCAGTTTGCGCAGGGTGAACACCATATATTTT
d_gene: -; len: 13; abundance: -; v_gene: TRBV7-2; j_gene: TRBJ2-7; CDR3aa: CASSALLSYEQYF; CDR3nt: TGTGCCAGCAGTGCCCTCCTCTCCTACGAGCAGTACTTC
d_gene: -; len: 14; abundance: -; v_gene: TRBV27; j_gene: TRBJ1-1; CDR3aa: CASSLWGKSTEAFF; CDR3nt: TGTGCCAGCAGTTTATGGGGAAAGAGCACTGAAGCTTTCTTT
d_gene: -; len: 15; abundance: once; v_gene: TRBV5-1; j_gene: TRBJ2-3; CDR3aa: CASSLTGLEGDTQYF; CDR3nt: TGCGCCAGCAGCTTGACGGGACTCGAGGGGGATACGCAGTATTTT
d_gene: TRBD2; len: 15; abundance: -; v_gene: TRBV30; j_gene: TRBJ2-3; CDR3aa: CAWSVLAGETDTQYF; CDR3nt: TGTGCCTGGAGTGTTCTAGCGGGGGAAACAGATACGCAGTATTTT
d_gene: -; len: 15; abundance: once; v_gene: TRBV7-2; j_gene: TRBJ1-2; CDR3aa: CASSPDGSLDYGYTF; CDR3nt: TGTGCCAGCAGCCCCGATGGCAGCCTGGACTATGGCTACACCTTC
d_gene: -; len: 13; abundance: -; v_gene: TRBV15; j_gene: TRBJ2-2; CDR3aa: CATSRAHTGELFF; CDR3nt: TGTGCCACCAGCAGAGCTCACACCGGGGAGCTGTTTTTT
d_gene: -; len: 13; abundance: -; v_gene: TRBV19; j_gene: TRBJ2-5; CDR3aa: CASSIQGQETQYF; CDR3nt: TGTGCCAGTAGTATCCAGGGCCAAGAGACCCAGTACTTC
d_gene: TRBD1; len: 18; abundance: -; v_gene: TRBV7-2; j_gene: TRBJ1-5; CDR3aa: CASSPGQGALWSNQPQHF; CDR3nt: TGTGCCAGCAGCCCGGGACAGGGGGCTCTCTGGAGCAATCAGCCCCAGCATTTT
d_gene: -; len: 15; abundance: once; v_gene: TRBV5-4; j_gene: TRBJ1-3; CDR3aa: CASSLDTGSGNTIYF; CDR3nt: TGTGCCAGCAGCTTGGATACGGGGTCTGGAAACACCATATATTTT
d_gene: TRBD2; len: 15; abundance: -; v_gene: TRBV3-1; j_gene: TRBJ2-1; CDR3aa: CASRAGTSGGARQFF; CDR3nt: TGTGCCAGCAGGGCCGGGACTAGCGGGGGGGCCAGGCAGTTCTTC
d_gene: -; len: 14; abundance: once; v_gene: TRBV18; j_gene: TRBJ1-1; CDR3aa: CASSPGRRDTEAFF; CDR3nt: TGTGCCAGCTCACCGGGACGGAGAGACACTGAAGCTTTCTTT
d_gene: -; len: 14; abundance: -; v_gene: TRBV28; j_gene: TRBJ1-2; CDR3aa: CASTPGGLGYGYTF; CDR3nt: TGTGCCAGCACCCCGGGCGGCTTGGGCTATGGCTACACCTTC
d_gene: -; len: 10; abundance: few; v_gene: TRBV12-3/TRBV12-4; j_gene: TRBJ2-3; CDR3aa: CASSLTTQYF; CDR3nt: TGTGCCAGCAGCCTCACTACGCAGTATTTT
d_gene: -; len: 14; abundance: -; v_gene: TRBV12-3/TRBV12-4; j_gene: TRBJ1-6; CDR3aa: CASSNRGLWSPLHF; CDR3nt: TGTGCCAGCAGTAATCGCGGATTATGGTCACCCCTCCACTTT